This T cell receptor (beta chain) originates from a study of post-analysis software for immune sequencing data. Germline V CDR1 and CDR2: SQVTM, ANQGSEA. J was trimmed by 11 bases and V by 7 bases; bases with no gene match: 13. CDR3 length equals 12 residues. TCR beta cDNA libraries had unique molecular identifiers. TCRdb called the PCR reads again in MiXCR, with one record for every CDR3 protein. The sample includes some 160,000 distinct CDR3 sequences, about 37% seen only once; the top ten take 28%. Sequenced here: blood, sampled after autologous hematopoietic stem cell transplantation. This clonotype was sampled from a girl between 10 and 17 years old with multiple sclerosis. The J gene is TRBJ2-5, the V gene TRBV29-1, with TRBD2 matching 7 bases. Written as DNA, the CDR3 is TGCAGCGGGGTTCTAGCGGAGGCAGAGCAGTACTTC. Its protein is CSGVLAEAEQYF.